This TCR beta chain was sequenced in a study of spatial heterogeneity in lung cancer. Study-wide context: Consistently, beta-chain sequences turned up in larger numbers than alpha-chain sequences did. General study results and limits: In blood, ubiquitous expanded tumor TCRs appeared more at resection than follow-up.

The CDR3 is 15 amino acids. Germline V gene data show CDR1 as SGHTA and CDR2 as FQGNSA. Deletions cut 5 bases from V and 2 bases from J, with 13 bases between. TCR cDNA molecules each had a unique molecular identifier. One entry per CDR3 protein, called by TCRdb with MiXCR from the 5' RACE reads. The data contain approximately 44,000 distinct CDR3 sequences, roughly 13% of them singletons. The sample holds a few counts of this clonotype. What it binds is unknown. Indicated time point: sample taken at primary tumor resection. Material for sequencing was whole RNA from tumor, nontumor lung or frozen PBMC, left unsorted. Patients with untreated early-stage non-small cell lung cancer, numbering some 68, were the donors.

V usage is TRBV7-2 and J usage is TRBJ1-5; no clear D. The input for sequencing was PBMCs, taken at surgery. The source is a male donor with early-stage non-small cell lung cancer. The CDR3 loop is CASSPFLWGNQPQHF. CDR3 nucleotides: TGTGCCAGCAGCCCCTTTCTTTGGGGCAATCAGCCCCAGCATTTT.